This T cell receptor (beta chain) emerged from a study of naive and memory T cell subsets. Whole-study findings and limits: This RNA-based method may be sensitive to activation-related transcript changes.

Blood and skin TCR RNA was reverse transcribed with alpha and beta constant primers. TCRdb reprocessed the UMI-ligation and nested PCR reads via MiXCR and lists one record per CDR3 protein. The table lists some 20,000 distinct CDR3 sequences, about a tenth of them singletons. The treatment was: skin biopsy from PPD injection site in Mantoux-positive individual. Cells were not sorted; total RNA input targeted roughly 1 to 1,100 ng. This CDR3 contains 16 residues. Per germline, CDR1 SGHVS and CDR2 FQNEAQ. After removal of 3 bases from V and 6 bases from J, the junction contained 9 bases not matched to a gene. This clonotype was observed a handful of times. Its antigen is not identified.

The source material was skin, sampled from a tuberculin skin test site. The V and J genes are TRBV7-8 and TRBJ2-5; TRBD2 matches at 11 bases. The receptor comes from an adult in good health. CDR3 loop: CASSFRIAGGQQTQYF. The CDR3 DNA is TGTGCCAGCAGCTTTCGGATAGCGGGGGGGCAACAGACCCAGTACTTC.